A selection of T cell receptor beta chains follows, all from one sample in a study of control samples from healthy donors and cancer patients. Only in-frame clones appear in the TCRdb table, and some are missing; sequencing was by immunoSEQ multiplex PCR. The sample records approximately 98,000 clones, about 80% being singletons. Sequenced sample: blood. These receptors were obtained from a man younger than 35 in good health. The CDR3 runs from the conserved cysteine through the conserved F or W. Each record gives: D gene, clone size, V gene, J gene, CDR3 protein, CDR3 DNA. The D gene is left open where the match is weak. Where a row states a size, it is once, few, many or the class of an expanded clone; other rows omit it.

d_call: .; clone_size: .; v_call: TRBV7-2; j_call: TRBJ1-6; cdr3_aa: CASSSPGASYNSPLHF; cdr3_nt: TGTGCCAGCAGCTCTCCCGGGGCCTCCTATAATTCACCCCTCCACTTT
d_call: .; clone_size: .; v_call: TRBV6-5; j_call: TRBJ2-1; cdr3_aa: CASRATGVDEQFF; cdr3_nt: TGTGCCAGCAGAGCGACGGGGGTCGATGAGCAGTTCTTC
d_call: .; clone_size: .; v_call: TRBV6-5; j_call: TRBJ1-2; cdr3_aa: CASSYRLGSLNYGYTF; cdr3_nt: TGTGCCAGCAGTTACCGGCTGGGGTCATTAAACTATGGCTACACCTTC
d_call: .; clone_size: .; v_call: TRBV28; j_call: TRBJ2-7; cdr3_aa: CASSFTLFPSSYEQYF; cdr3_nt: TGTGCCAGCAGTTTCACCTTATTTCCGAGCTCCTACGAGCAGTACTTC
d_call: .; clone_size: once; v_call: TRBV7-6; j_call: TRBJ2-7; cdr3_aa: CASSLAPGEQYF; cdr3_nt: TGTGCCAGCAGCTTAGCGCCGGGCGAGCAGTACTTC
d_call: .; clone_size: once; v_call: TRBV19; j_call: TRBJ2-3; cdr3_aa: CASSIGTKPTDTQYF; cdr3_nt: TGTGCCAGTAGTATTGGGACCAAACCCACAGATACGCAGTATTTT
d_call: .; clone_size: .; v_call: TRBV6-2/TRBV6-3; j_call: TRBJ1-2; cdr3_aa: CASSYEGKGYTF; cdr3_nt: TGTGCCAGCAGTTACGAGGGGAAAGGCTACACCTTC
d_call: .; clone_size: .; v_call: TRBV18; j_call: TRBJ2-4; cdr3_aa: CASSLQGGKQYF; cdr3_nt: TGTGCCAGCTCCCTACAAGGCGGGAAACAGTACTTC
d_call: TRBD1; clone_size: few; v_call: TRBV28; j_call: TRBJ1-2; cdr3_aa: CASSTGDGYGYTF; cdr3_nt: TGTGCCAGCAGCACAGGGGACGGTTATGGCTACACCTTC
d_call: TRBD2; clone_size: .; v_call: TRBV7-9; j_call: TRBJ2-3; cdr3_aa: CASSPTSGGTLDTQYF; cdr3_nt: TGTGCCAGCAGCCCTACTAGCGGGGGAACTTTAGATACGCAGTATTTT
d_call: TRBD2; clone_size: .; v_call: TRBV2; j_call: TRBJ2-7; cdr3_aa: CASSEGLAGETYEQYF; cdr3_nt: TGTGCCAGCAGTGAAGGGCTAGCGGGAGAGACCTACGAGCAGTACTTC
d_call: TRBD1; clone_size: .; v_call: TRBV27; j_call: TRBJ1-2; cdr3_aa: CASRVEAGGFGYGYTF; cdr3_nt: TGTGCCAGCAGGGTGGAGGCAGGGGGCTTCGGCTATGGCTACACCTTC
d_call: .; clone_size: .; v_call: TRBV11-2; j_call: TRBJ1-1; cdr3_aa: CASSLTGGVGRMNTEAFF; cdr3_nt: TGTGCCAGCAGCTTAACTGGCGGGGTCGGGCGGATGAACACTGAAGCTTTCTTT
d_call: TRBD1; clone_size: .; v_call: TRBV14; j_call: TRBJ1-1; cdr3_aa: CASSQVPGGQNTEAFF; cdr3_nt: TGTGCCAGCAGCCAAGTGCCAGGGGGACAGAACACTGAAGCTTTCTTT
d_call: TRBD1; clone_size: .; v_call: TRBV9; j_call: TRBJ2-1; cdr3_aa: CASSPRDRKYNEQFF; cdr3_nt: TGTGCCAGCAGCCCCCGGGACAGAAAGTACAATGAGCAGTTCTTC
d_call: TRBD1; clone_size: few; v_call: TRBV5-6; j_call: TRBJ2-5; cdr3_aa: CASSLDRGLRETQYF; cdr3_nt: TGTGCCAGCAGCTTGGACAGGGGGCTACGGGAGACCCAGTACTTC
d_call: .; clone_size: .; v_call: TRBV7-2; j_call: TRBJ1-2; cdr3_aa: CASSLQPGPRGGYTF; cdr3_nt: TGTGCCAGCAGCCTGCAGCCTGGGCCGCGTGGAGGCTACACCTTC
d_call: .; clone_size: .; v_call: TRBV27; j_call: TRBJ2-1; cdr3_aa: CASRGTYNEQFF; cdr3_nt: TGTGCCAGCAGAGGGACGTATAATGAGCAGTTCTTC
d_call: TRBD1; clone_size: .; v_call: TRBV18; j_call: TRBJ2-5; cdr3_aa: CASSSATWDRGEKTQYF; cdr3_nt: TGTGCCAGCTCATCCGCGACATGGGACAGGGGAGAAAAGACCCAGTACTTC
d_call: .; clone_size: once; v_call: TRBV29-1; j_call: TRBJ2-2; cdr3_aa: CSVDMGVAGELFF; cdr3_nt: TGCAGCGTTGACATGGGAGTGGCCGGGGAGCTGTTTTTT
d_call: .; clone_size: .; v_call: TRBV4-2; j_call: TRBJ1-1; cdr3_aa: CASSPPDRNTEAFF; cdr3_nt: TGTGCCAGCAGCCCGCCCGACAGGAACACTGAAGCTTTCTTT
d_call: TRBD2; clone_size: .; v_call: TRBV7-2; j_call: TRBJ2-1; cdr3_aa: CASSSSGGVYNEQFF; cdr3_nt: TGTGCCAGCAGCAGTAGCGGGGGCGTTTACAATGAGCAGTTCTTC
d_call: .; clone_size: .; v_call: TRBV4-2; j_call: TRBJ2-2; cdr3_aa: CASSQDSPDLNTGELFF; cdr3_nt: TGTGCCAGCAGCCAAGATAGTCCAGACTTGAACACCGGGGAGCTGTTTTTT
d_call: TRBD1; clone_size: .; v_call: TRBV7-6; j_call: TRBJ1-2; cdr3_aa: CASSPEETGSRGYTF; cdr3_nt: TGTGCCAGCAGCCCCGAGGAGACAGGGTCCAGGGGCTACACCTTC
d_call: .; clone_size: .; v_call: TRBV5-6; j_call: TRBJ1-2; cdr3_aa: CASSWGFYGYTF; cdr3_nt: TGTGCCAGCAGCTGGGGGTTCTATGGCTACACCTTC
d_call: .; clone_size: .; v_call: TRBV4-1; j_call: TRBJ2-2; cdr3_aa: CASSQDAGELFF; cdr3_nt: TGCGCCAGCAGCCAAGATGCCGGGGAGCTGTTTTTT